The clone carrying this TCR beta chain was seen many times. This record belongs to a study of neurological immune-mediated disorders. 5'RACE generated cDNA with 10-nucleotide random UMIs. TCRdb called the 5' RACE reads again in MiXCR, with one record for every CDR3 protein. Of approximately 50,000 distinct CDR3 sequences listed, roughly 8.8% are singletons. Time point indicated: longitudinal time-point 3. The V end was cut by 0 bases, the J end by 3 bases, with 13 bases between. Germline V gives CDR1 SGDLS, CDR2 YYNGEE. CDR3 size: 15 residues. V gene TRBV9 combines with J gene TRBJ2-7; D is perhaps TRBD1 or TRBD2 (5 bases each). The sample comprised PBMCs. The receptor's source is a woman between 40 and 50 years old in good health. CDR3 residues: CASSVDEGLGYEQYF. CDR3 bases: TGTGCCAGCAGCGTAGACGAGGGGCTAGGCTACGAGCAGTACTTC.